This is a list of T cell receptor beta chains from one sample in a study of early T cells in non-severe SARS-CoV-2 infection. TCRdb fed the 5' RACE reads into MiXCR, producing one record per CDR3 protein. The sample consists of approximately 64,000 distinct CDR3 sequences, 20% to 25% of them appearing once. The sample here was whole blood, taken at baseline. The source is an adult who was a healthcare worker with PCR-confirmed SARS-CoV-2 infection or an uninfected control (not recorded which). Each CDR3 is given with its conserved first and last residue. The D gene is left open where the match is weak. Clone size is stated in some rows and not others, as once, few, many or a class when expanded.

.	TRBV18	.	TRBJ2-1	CASSPPEGITSYFF	TGTGCCAGCTCACCACCGGAGGGTATAACCTCCTACTTCTTC
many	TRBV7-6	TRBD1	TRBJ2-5	CASSFDREETQYF	TGTGCCAGCAGCTTCGACAGGGAAGAGACCCAGTACTTC
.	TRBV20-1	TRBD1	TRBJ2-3	CSARPGTGGTDTQYF	TGCAGTGCTAGGCCCGGGACAGGGGGAACAGATACGCAGTATTTT
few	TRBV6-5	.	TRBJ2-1	CATRDTGPDNEQFF	TGTGCCACCCGGGACACCGGACCGGACAATGAGCAGTTCTTC
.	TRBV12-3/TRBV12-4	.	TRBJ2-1	CASTGQAGAAAEQFF	TGTGCCAGCACCGGGCAGGCGGGGGCCGCAGCTGAGCAGTTCTTC
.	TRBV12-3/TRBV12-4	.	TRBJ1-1	CASSFDRTTEAFF	TGTGCCAGCAGTTTTGACAGGACCACTGAAGCTTTCTTT
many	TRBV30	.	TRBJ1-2	CAWSVWGDYGYTF	TGTGCCTGGAGTGTCTGGGGGGACTATGGCTACACCTTC
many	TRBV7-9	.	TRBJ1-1	CASSTTGWSEAFF	TGTGCCAGCAGCACCACCGGTTGGAGTGAAGCTTTCTTT
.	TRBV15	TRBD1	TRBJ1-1	CATRVTGGSTEAFF	TGTGCCACCAGGGTCACAGGGGGTAGCACTGAAGCTTTCTTT
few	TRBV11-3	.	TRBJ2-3	CASSLGPRQAADTQYF	TGTGCCAGCAGCTTAGGTCCCCGCCAGGCGGCAGATACGCAGTATTTT
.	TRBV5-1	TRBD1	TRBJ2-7	CASSLWTGEGYEQYF	TGCGCCAGCAGCTTGTGGACAGGTGAAGGCTACGAGCAGTACTTC
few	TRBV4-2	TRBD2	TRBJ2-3	CASSPQWSGATDTQYF	TGTGCCAGCAGCCCCCAGTGGAGCGGGGCCACAGATACGCAGTATTTT
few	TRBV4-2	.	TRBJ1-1	CASSRVLGTEGQAFF	TGTGCCAGCAGCCGAGTACTGGGGACCGAAGGCCAGGCTTTCTTT
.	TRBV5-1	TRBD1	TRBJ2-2	CASSSTGVAGELFF	TGCGCCAGCAGCTCAACAGGGGTCGCCGGGGAGCTGTTTTTT
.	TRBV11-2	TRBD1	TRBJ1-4	CASTHGDSNEKLFF	TGTGCCAGCACCCACGGGGACAGTAATGAAAAACTGTTTTTT
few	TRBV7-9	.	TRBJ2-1	CASSPLPNEQFF	TGTGCCAGCAGCCCCCTTCCGAATGAGCAGTTCTTC
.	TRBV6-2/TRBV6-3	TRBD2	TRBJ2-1	CASSQGLAGEYEQFF	TGTGCCAGCAGTCAGGGACTAGCGGGGGAGTATGAGCAGTTCTTC
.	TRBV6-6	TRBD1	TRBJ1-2	CASRQGADYGYTF	TGTGCCAGCAGACAGGGGGCAGACTATGGCTACACCTTC
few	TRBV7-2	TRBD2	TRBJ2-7	CASSPTWTSGGATVEQYF	TGTGCCAGCAGTCCAACCTGGACTAGCGGGGGGGCGACGGTGGAGCAGTACTTC
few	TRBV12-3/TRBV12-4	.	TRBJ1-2	CASSSGVGLYGYTF	TGTGCCAGCAGTTCTGGGGTGGGGCTCTATGGCTACACCTTC
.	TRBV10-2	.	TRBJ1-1	CASRSQVNTEAFF	TGCGCCAGCCGATCACAGGTGAACACTGAAGCTTTCTTT
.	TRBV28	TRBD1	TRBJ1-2	CASKTGVVGYTF	TGTGCCAGCAAGACAGGGGTCGTAGGCTACACCTTC
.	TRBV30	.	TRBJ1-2	CAWAGGNYGYTF	TGTGCCTGGGCCGGGGGAAACTATGGCTACACCTTC
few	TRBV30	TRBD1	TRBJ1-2	CAWTGGYGYTF	TGTGCCTGGACAGGGGGCTATGGCTACACCTTC
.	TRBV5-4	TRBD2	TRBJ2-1	CASSKTSGTYNEQFF	TGTGCCAGCAGCAAGACTAGCGGGACCTACAATGAGCAGTTCTTC
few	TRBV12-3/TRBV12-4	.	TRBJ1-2	CASSILWGNYGYTF	TGTGCCAGCAGTATCTTATGGGGAAACTATGGCTACACCTTC
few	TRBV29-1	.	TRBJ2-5	CSGWNLETQYF	TGCAGCGGTTGGAATCTCGAGACCCAGTACTTC
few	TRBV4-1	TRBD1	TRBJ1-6	CASSPTGQGNSPLHF	TGCGCCAGCAGCCCGACGGGACAGGGGAATTCACCCCTCCACTTT
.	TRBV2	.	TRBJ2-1	CASSENEQFF	TGTGCCAGCAGTGAGAATGAGCAGTTCTTC
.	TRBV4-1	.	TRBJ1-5	CASSQVGPQPQHF	TGCGCCAGCAGCCAAGTAGGGCCTCAGCCCCAGCATTTT
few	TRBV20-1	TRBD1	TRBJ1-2	CSVVGDSDGYTF	TGCAGTGTCGTCGGGGACAGTGATGGCTACACCTTC
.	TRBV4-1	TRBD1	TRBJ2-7	CASSQDGTGGSDEQYF	TGCGCCAGCAGCCAAGATGGGACAGGGGGATCCGACGAGCAGTACTTC
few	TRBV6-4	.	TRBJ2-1	CASSPTRSNEQFF	TGTGCCAGCAGTCCCACTAGGAGCAATGAGCAGTTCTTC
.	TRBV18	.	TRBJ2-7	CASSPGQFYEQYF	TGTGCCAGCTCCCCCGGACAGTTCTACGAGCAGTACTTC
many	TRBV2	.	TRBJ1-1	CASSADYLMNTEAFF	TGTGCCAGCAGTGCTGATTACCTCATGAACACTGAAGCTTTCTTT
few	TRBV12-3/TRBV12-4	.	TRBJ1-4	CASTSTAREKLFF	TGTGCCAGCACCTCTACGGCGCGTGAAAAACTGTTTTTT
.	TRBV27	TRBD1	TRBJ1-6	CASSSGGGLTYNSPLHF	TGTGCCAGCAGTTCAGGGGGCGGCTTGACCTATAATTCACCCCTCCACTTT